Listed below are T cell receptor beta chains from one sample, sequenced in a study of cytomegalovirus exposure and HLA in healthy donors. The protocol was immunoSEQ multiplex PCR, while the TCRdb copy is restricted to in-frame clones and leaves out a portion. The table includes approximately 200,000 clones, around 81% detected once. Sequenced input: PBMCs. The source is a man aged 25 to 40 in good health and CMV-seronegative. Both conserved end residues are trimmed from each CDR3. The size field is filled for only some rows; it gives once, few, many or a size class.

>few|TRBV5-1
ASSLMTGRDTEAF
>NA|TRBV28
ASSPPTLAGNYNEQF
>NA|TRBV9
ASSYGLAGGSQY
>once|TRBV5-1
ASSGGSGVFGGEQF
>NA|TRBV6-5
ASSYSDGGYNSPLH
>NA|TRBV28
ASSLSSSYNSPLH
>NA|TRBV15
ATKTSRQNNEQF
>NA|TRBV7-9
ASSEEGPADTQY
>NA|TRBV11-2
ASSLHPNGGGGTEAF
>NA|TRBV25-1
ASSEYSAGETDTQY
>NA|TRBV5-6
ASSFGGKNTEAF
>NA|TRBV5-1
ASSLAGQVSYEQY
>NA|TRBV5-4
ASSLRSATEAF
>NA|TRBV6-1
ASLTGGNQETQY
>NA|TRBV5-1
ASSLHHSSYEQY
>NA|TRBV5-1
ASSLAGTDLYEQY
>few|TRBV14
ASSQDSPATFTGEKLF
>NA|TRBV15
ATSHRTGGYEQY
>NA|TRBV2
ASSDAFYSGNTIY
>NA|TRBV5-1
ASSLGSGRAYVGYEQF
>NA|TRBV11-2
ASSWRGGSYNEQF
>NA|TRBV7-2
ASNHLPGNEQF
>NA|TRBV15
ATSRDYDRSEAF
>NA|TRBV5-1
ASSREGIPKGETQY
>NA|TRBV29-1
SVATGKYEQY
>once|TRBV18
ASSPEQVYATNEKLF
>NA|TRBV29-1
SVRQGSTDTQY
>NA|TRBV7-8
ASSHREVSPGANVLT
>NA|TRBV5-6
ASSLWQGAQPQH
>NA|TRBV5-1
ASSLVYRGLDSPLH
>NA|TRBV20-1
SARTGYEQY
>NA|TRBV6-1
ASRGPTVNEKLF
>NA|TRBV7-9
ASSLVRNEQF
>NA|TRBV18
ASSPDSGYNEQF
>NA|TRBV11-2
ASSLGQTYEQY
>NA|TRBV28
ASSPTGGSYEQY
>NA|TRBV7-3
ASSLWTGGSYEQY
>few|TRBV5-1
ASSDPSGRRNEQF
>few|TRBV29-1
SVGTGDPYNEQF
>NA|TRBV27
ASTTGGAEQY
>once|TRBV11-2
ASRNTQGHEQY
>NA|TRBV6-1
ASSESGSSYEQY
>NA|TRBV7-3
ASSLSLSTDTQY
>NA|TRBV5-6
ASSDGPRGQETQY
>once|TRBV27
ASTNGASGRHNEQF
>NA|TRBV9
ASSVAGRAEKLF
>few|TRBV5-1
ASSLGSQGQPQH
>NA|TRBV10-3
ATGVDSVRWY
>NA|TRBV5-1
ASSVGQGHQPQH